This TCR beta chain was captured in a study of CD8 T cells in Susac syndrome. Negative isolation was used for CD8+ and CD4+ T cells, and FACS enrichment was applied to TEMRA cells. It was with random hexamers that about 0.45 to 1 ug RNA was reverse transcribed. Amplification of TCR beta CDR3 used immunoSEQ multiplex PCR across 54 Vbeta and 13 Jbeta. A single record per CDR3 protein comes from TCRdb applying MiXCR to the immunoSEQ multiplex PCR reads. The sample consists of about 150,000 distinct CDR3 sequences, about 95% of them appearing once. A word on this clonotype: As yet, its antigen is unknown.

The ends lost 1 base at V and 6 bases at J; junction bases unmatched: 6. CDR3 length: 16 residues. Germline CDR1 SGHRS, CDR2 YFSETQ. Overall study results and limits: Susac syndrome CD4+ T cell repertoires showed no clonal expansion.

The source of this sequence is a human donor with Susac syndrome. The chain uses TRBV5-1 and TRBJ2-2; 10 nucleotides match TRBD2. The sequenced sample was CD4+ T cells from PBMCs. CDR3 sequence (DNA): TGCGCCAGCAGCTTGAAGGCTAGCGGGGGTGCCGGGGAGCTGTTTTTT. As protein: CASSLKASGGAGELFF.